This T cell receptor beta chain was profiled in a study of T cells after yellow fever vaccination. Study as a whole: The SMART-Seq v4 Ultra Low Input method served to prepare the low-cell-number fractions. The study, taken as a whole, reports: Within FACS-sorted repertoires, abundant clonotypes contaminating from the bulk population could be present.

Deletions cut 6 bases from V and 2 bases from J, with 10 bases between. Germline CDR1 is MNHNY and CDR2 is SVGAGI (reference sequence). This CDR3 has 13 residues. As regards this clonotype: Antigen unknown.

A process of 5'RACE template switching, which added a universal primer site and UMIs, was used to make TCR cDNA. TCRdb fed the 5' RACE reads into MiXCR, producing one record per CDR3 protein. The sample has roughly 300,000 distinct CDR3 sequences, roughly 8.4% seen once. This receptor was obtained from a man aged 18 to 29 who received the YFV17D yellow fever vaccine. The specimen comprised PBMCs, sampled 35 to 50 days after the first yellow fever vaccination. V is TRBV6-6 and J is TRBJ1-2; weak D call: TRBD1 (5 bases). The CDR3 DNA reads as TGTGCCAGCAGGCCCAGGGAGAACTATGGCTACACCTTC. Translation gives CASRPRENYGYTF.